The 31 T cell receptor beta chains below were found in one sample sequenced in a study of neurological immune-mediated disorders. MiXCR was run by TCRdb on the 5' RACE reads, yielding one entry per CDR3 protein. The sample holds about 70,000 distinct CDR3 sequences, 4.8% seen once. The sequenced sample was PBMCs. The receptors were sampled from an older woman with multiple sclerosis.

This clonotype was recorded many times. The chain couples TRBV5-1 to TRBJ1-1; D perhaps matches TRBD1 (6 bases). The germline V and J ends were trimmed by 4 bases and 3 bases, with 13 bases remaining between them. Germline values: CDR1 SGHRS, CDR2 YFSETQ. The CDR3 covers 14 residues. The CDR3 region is CASSEGTGYTEAFF. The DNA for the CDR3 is TGCGCCAGCAGCGAAGGAACAGGGTACACTGAAGCTTTCTTT.

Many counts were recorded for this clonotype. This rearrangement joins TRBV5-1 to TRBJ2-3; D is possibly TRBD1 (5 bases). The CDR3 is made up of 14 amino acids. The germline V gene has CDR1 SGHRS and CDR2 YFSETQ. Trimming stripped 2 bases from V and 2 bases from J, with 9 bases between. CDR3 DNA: TGCGCCAGCAGCTTACAGGCCATCACAGATACGCAGTATTTT. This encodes CASSLQAITDTQYF.

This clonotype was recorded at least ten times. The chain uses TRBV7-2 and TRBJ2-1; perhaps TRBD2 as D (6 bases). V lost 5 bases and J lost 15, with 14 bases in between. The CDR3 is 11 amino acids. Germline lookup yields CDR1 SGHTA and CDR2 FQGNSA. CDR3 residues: CASSPPRGLFF. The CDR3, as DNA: TGTGCCAGCAGCCCCCCCCGGGGGTTGTTCTTC.

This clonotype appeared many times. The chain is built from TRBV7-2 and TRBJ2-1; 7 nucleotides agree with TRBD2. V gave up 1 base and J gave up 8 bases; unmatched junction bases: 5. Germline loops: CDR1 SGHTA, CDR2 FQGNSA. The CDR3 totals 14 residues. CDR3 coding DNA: TGTGCCAGCAGCTTAGTCGGGGGGATCGATGAGCAGTTCTTC. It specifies CASSLVGGIDEQFF. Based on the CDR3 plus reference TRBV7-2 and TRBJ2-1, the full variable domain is GAGVSQSPSNKVTEKGKDVELRCDPISGHTALYWYRQSLGQGLEFLIYFQGNSAPDKSGLPSDRFSAERTGGSVSTLTIQRTQQEDSAVYLCASSLVGGIDEQFFGPGTRLTVL.

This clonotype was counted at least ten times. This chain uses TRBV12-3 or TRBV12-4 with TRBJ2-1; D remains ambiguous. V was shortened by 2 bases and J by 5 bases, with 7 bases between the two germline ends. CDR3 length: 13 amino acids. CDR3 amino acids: CASSLPSHNEQFF. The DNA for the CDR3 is TGTGCCAGCAGTTTACCGTCACACAATGAGCAGTTCTTC.

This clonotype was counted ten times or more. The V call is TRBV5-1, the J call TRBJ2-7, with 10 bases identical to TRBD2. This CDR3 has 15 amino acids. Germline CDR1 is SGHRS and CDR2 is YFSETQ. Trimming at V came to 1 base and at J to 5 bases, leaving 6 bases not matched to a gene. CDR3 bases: TGCGCCAGCAGCTTGCCTACTAGCGGGACCCACGAGCAGTACTTC. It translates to CASSLPTSGTHEQYF.

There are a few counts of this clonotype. Here the CDR3 DNA reads TGTGCCAGCAGTTACTCTTTGGCCGCAGGGGGCAACACTGAAGCTTTCTTT. It codes for CASSYSLAAGGNTEAFF. The V call is TRBV6-5, the J call TRBJ1-1, with 8 nucleotides matching TRBD1. The ends lost 0 bases at V and 2 bases at J; junction bases unmatched: 8. This CDR3 has 17 amino acids. CDR1 MNHEY and CDR2 SVGAGI come from the germline V gene.

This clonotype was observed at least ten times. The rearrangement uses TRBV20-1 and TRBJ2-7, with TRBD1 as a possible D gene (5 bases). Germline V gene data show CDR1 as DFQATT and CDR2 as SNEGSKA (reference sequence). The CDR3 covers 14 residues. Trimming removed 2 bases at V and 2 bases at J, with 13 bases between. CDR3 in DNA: TGCAGTGCTAGACCCCAGGGAAAACCCTACGAGCAGTACTTC. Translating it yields CSARPQGKPYEQYF.

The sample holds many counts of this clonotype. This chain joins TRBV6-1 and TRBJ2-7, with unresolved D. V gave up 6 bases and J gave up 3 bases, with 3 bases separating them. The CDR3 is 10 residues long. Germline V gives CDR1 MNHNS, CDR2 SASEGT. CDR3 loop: CASSVYEQYF. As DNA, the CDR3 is TGTGCCAGCAGCGTCTACGAGCAGTACTTC.

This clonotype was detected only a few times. The CDR3 protein is CASSQRTGSYEQYF. The DNA for the CDR3 is TGCGCCAGCAGCCAGCGGACAGGCTCTTACGAGCAGTACTTC. V gene TRBV5-1 combines with J gene TRBJ2-7; the match to TRBD1 covers 7 bases. Germline V gene lookup returns CDR1 SGHRS and CDR2 YFSETQ. CDR3 length: 14 amino acids. With V trimmed by 4 bases and J by 4 bases, 8 bases remained unmatched.

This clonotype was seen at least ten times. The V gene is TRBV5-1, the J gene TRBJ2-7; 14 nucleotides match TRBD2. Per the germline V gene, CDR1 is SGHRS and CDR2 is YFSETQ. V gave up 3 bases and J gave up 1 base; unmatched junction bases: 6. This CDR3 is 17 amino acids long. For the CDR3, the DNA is TGCGCCAGCAGCTCCGGACTAGCGGGAGGTGTGTCCTACGAGCAGTACTTC. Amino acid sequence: CASSSGLAGGVSYEQYF.

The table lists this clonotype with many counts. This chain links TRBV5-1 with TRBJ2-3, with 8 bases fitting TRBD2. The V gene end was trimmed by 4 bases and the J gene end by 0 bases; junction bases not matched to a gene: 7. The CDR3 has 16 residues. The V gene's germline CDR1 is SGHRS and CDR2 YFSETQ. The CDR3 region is CASSTRASGSTDTQYF. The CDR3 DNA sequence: TGCGCCAGCAGCACGAGGGCTAGCGGGAGCACAGATACGCAGTATTTT.

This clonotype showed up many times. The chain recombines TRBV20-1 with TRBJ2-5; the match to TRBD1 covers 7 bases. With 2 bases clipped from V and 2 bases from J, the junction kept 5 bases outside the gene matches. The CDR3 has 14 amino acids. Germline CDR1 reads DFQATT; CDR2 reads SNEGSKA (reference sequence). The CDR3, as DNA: TGCAGTGCTAGAACCTACAGGGGACAAGAGACCCAGTACTTC. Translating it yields CSARTYRGQETQYF.

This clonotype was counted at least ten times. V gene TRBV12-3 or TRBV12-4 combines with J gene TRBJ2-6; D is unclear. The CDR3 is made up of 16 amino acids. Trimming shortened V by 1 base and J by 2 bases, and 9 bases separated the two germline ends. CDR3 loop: CASSLVVLPGANVLTF. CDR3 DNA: TGTGCCAGCAGTTTAGTGGTTCTCCCTGGGGCCAACGTCCTGACTTTC.

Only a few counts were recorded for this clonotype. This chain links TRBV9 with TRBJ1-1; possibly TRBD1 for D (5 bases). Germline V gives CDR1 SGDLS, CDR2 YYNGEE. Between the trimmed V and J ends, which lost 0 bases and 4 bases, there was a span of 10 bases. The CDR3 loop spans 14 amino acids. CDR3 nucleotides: TGTGCCAGCAGCGTAGCAGGGTGGGGCACTGAAGCTTTCTTT. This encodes CASSVAGWGTEAFF.

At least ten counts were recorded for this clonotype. As DNA, the CDR3 is TGCGCCAGCAGCCAAATAGCGGGGCCCGCGAACACCGGGGAGCTGTTTTTT. It encodes CASSQIAGPANTGELFF. V and J are TRBV5-1 and TRBJ2-2; 8 bases line up with TRBD2. The CDR3 spans 17 residues. Germline-derived CDR1 and CDR2 are SGHRS and YFSETQ. Trimming took 4 bases from V and 0 from J; bases not matched to a gene: 8.

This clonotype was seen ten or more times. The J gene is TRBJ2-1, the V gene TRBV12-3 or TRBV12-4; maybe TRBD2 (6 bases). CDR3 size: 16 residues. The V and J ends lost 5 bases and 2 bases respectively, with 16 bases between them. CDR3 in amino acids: CASSGTLSLAYNEQFF. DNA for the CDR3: TGTGCCAGCAGTGGGACTCTCTCTCTGGCCTACAATGAGCAGTTCTTC.

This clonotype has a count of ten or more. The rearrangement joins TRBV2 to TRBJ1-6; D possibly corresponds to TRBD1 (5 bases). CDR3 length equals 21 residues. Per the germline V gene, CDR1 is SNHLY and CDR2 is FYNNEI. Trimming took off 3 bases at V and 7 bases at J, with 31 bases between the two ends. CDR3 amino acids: CASSDIVRRDRNNYQNSPLHF. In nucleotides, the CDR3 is TGTGCCAGCAGTGATATCGTTCGCCGGGACCGTAATAATTATCAGAATTCACCCCTCCACTTT.

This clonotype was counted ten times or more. CDR3 DNA sequence: TGTGCCAGCAGCTCCGGGACTAGCGGGGAATGGACCCAGTACTTC. Protein product: CASSSGTSGEWTQYF. The chain employs TRBV7-7 and TRBJ2-5, with TRBD2 identical over 13 bases. CDR3 length: 15 amino acids. Trimming at V came to 4 bases and at J to 7 bases, leaving 6 bases not matched to a gene. The germline V gene has CDR1 SSHAT and CDR2 FNYEAQ (reference sequence).

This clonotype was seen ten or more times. The CDR3 region is CASSLAGGPHNEQFF. The CDR3 nucleotides are TGTGCCAGCAGTCTAGCGGGAGGGCCCCATAATGAGCAGTTCTTC. The chain combines TRBV6-5 with TRBJ2-1, with 12 bases that match TRBD2. The length of the CDR3 is 15 residues. Germline-derived CDR1 and CDR2 are MNHEY and SVGAGI. V lost 5 bases and J lost 7; bases outside the gene matches: 6.

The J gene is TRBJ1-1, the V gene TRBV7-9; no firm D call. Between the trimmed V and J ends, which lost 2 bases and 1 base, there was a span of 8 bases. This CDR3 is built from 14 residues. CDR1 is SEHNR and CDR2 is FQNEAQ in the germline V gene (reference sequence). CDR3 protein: CASSLLAQNTEAFF. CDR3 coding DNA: TGTGCCAGCAGCTTATTGGCTCAGAACACTGAAGCTTTCTTT.

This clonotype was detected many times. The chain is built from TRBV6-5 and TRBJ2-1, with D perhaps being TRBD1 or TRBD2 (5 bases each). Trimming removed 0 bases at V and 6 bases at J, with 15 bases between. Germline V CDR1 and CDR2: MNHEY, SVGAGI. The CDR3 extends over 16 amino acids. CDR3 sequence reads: CASSYSPGRRSNEQFF. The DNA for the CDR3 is TGTGCCAGCAGTTACTCCCCGGGACGAAGAAGCAATGAGCAGTTCTTC.

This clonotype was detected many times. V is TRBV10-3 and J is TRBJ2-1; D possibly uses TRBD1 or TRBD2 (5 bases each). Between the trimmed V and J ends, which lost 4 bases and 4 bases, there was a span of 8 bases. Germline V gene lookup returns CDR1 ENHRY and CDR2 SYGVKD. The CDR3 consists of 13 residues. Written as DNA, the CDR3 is TGTGCCATCAGTGGGGGACCTTACAATGAGCAGTTCTTC. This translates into CAISGGPYNEQFF.

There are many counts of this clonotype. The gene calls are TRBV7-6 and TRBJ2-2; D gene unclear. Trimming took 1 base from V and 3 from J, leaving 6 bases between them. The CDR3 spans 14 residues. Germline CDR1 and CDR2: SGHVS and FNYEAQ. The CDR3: CASSLDGYTGELFF. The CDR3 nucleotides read TGTGCCAGCAGCTTAGACGGGTACACCGGGGAGCTGTTTTTT. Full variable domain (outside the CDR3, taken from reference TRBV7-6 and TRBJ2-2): GAGVSQSPRYKVTKRGQDVALRCDPISGHVSLYWYRQALGQGPEFLTYFNYEAQQDKSGLPNDRFSAERPEGSISTLTIQRTEQRDSAMYRCASSLDGYTGELFFGEGSRLTVL.

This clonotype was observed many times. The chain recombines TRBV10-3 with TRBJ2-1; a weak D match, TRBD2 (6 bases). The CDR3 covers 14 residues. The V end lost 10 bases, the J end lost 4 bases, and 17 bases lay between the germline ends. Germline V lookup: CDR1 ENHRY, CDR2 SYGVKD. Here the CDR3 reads CATRGGLPYNEQFF. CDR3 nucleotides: TGTGCCACACGAGGAGGGCTCCCTTACAATGAGCAGTTCTTC.

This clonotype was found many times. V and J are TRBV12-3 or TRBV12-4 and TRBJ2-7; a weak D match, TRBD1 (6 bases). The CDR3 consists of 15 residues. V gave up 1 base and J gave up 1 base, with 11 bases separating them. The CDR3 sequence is CASSLGLTGSYEQYF. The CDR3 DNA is TGTGCCAGCAGTTTAGGACTAACAGGGTCCTACGAGCAGTACTTC.

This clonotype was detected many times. The CDR3 is CATSRAGGISGELFF. The CDR3 DNA reads TGTGCCACCAGCAGAGCCGGCGGGATATCCGGGGAGCTGTTTTTT. The rearrangement uses TRBV15 and TRBJ2-2; possibly TRBD2 for D (6 bases). The V end lost 1 base, the J end lost 6 bases, and 12 bases lay between the germline ends. CDR1 and CDR2 (germline): LNHNV, YYDKDF (reference sequence). The CDR3 is 15 amino acids. Filled out from reference TRBV15 and TRBJ2-2, the complete variable domain reads DAMVIQNPRYQVTQFGKPVTLSCSQTLNHNVMYWYQQKSSQAPKLLFHYYDKDFNNEADTPDNFQSRRPNTSFCFLDIRSPGLGDTAMYLCATSRAGGISGELFFGEGSRLTVL.

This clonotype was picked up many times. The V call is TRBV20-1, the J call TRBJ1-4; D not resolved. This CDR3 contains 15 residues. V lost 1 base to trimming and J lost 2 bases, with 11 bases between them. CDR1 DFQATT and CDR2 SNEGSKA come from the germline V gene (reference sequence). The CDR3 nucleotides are TGCAGTGCTAGAGTCAGACTGCATACTAATGAAAAACTGTTTTTT. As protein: CSARVRLHTNEKLFF.

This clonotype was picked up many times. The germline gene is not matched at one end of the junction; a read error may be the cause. Here the CDR3 reads CASRRQGAYEQYF. The CDR3 DNA reads TGTGCCAGCAGGAGGCAGGGGGCCTATGAGCAGTACTTC. This sequence joins TRBV27 and TRBJ2-7; 8 nucleotides match TRBD1. CDR1 is MNHEY and CDR2 is SMNVEV in the germline V gene (reference sequence). The CDR3 is 13 residues long.

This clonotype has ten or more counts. The CDR3 DNA reads as TGTGCCAGCAGCTTCCCCCCGCCAGGCCCCAGGCAGTTCTTC. Residues: CASSFPPPGPRQFF. V gene TRBV11-1 combines with J gene TRBJ2-1; D uncertain. The V end was cut by 3 bases, the J end by 12 bases, with 18 bases between. Germline CDR1 is SGHAT and CDR2 is FQDESV (reference sequence). CDR3 length: 14 residues.

CDR3 loop: CASSRPAEAYEQYF. In DNA, the CDR3 is TGTGCCAGCAGCCGACCAGCGGAGGCCTACGAGCAGTACTTC. V and J are TRBV7-8 and TRBJ2-7; maybe TRBD2 (5 bases). The CDR3 contains 14 residues. Germline V gene lookup returns CDR1 SGHVS and CDR2 FQNEAQ. Trimming stripped 5 bases from V and 2 bases from J, with 13 bases between. Based on the CDR3 plus reference TRBV7-8 and TRBJ2-7, the full variable domain is GAGVSQSPRYKVAKRGQDVALRCDPISGHVSLFWYQQALGQGPEFLTYFQNEAQLDKSGLPSDRFFAERPEGSVSTLKIQRTQQEDSAVYLCASSRPAEAYEQYFGPGTRLTVT.